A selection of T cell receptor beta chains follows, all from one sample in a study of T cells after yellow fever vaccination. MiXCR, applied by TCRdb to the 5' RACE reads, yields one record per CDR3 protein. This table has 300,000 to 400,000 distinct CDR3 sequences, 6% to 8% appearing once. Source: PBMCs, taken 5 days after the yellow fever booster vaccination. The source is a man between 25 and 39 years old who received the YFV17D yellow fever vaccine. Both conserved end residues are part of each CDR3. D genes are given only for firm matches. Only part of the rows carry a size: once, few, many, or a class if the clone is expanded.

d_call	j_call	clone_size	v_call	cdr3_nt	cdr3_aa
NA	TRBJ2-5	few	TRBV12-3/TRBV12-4	TGTGCCAGCAGCACAACCGGGAGAGGAGAGACCCAGTACTTC	CASSTTGRGETQYF
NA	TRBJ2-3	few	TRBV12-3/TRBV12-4	TGTGCCAGCAGTTTAGGGGACTTTAGGGCAGATACGCAGTATTTT	CASSLGDFRADTQYF
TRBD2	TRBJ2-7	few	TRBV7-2	TGTGCCAGCAGCTCGGCTGGGACTAGCCTACACGAGCAGTACTTC	CASSSAGTSLHEQYF
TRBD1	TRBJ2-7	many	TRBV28	TGTGCCAGCAGTTCATTTACCGGGACAGGGTCCTACGAGCAGTACTTC	CASSSFTGTGSYEQYF
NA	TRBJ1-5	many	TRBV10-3	TGTGCCATCAGTGAGTCTACACGAGATCAGCCCCAGCATTTT	CAISESTRDQPQHF
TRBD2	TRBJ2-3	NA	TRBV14	TGTGCCAGCAGCCAACGGCTAGCGGGGAACACAGATACGCAGTATTTT	CASSQRLAGNTDTQYF
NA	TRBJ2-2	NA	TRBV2	TGTGCCACCTTTTCGGCCGGGGAGCTGTTTTTT	CATFSAGELFF
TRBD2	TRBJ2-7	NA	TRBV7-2	TGTGCCAGCAGCCCCCCCGGGGGGTCCGAGCAGTACTTC	CASSPPGGSEQYF
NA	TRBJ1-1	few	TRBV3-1	TGTGCCAGCAGCCGAGGGAGTCCGACTGAAGCTTTCTTT	CASSRGSPTEAFF
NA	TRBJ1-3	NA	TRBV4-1	TGCGCCAGCAGCCAGTTCCGGAGCTCCTCTGGAAACACCATATATTTT	CASSQFRSSSGNTIYF
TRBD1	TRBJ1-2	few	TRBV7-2	TGTGCCAGCGGTGCAGGGGGTTCTCTTTATGGCTACACCTTC	CASGAGGSLYGYTF
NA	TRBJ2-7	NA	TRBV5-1	TGCGCCAGCAGCTTGGCCGGGACCTCAAACTACGAGCAGTACTTC	CASSLAGTSNYEQYF
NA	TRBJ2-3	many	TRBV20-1	TGCAGTGCTAGAGTCCGCTCCAATACGCAGTATTTT	CSARVRSNTQYF
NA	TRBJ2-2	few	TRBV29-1	TGCAGCGGCCGGGCAGACACCGGGGAGCTGTTTTTT	CSGRADTGELFF
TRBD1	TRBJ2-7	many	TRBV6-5	TGTGCCAGCGGGGCAGGGGGCTACGAGCAGTACTTC	CASGAGGYEQYF
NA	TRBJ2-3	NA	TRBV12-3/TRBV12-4	TGTGCCAGCAGTTTAAGGGTTTTTAGTGTAAACACAGATACGCAGTATTTT	CASSLRVFSVNTDTQYF
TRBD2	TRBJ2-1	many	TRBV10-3	TGTGCCATCAGACGCGAGCGGGAGGGGTACAATGAGCAGTTCTTC	CAIRREREGYNEQFF
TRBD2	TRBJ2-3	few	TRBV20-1	TGCAGTGCTCTCCGGACTAGCGGGGCGAGCACAGATACGCAGTATTTT	CSALRTSGASTDTQYF
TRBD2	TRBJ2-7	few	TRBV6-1	TGTGCCAGCAGGGTACTAGCGGGGGGTGGGTACGAGCAGTACTTC	CASRVLAGGGYEQYF
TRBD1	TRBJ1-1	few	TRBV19	TGTGCCAGTAGTCCTAGTGACAGGGTGGGCACTGAAGCTTTCTTT	CASSPSDRVGTEAFF
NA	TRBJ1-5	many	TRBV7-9	TGTGCCAGCAGCTTAGCGGGTCATCAGCCCCAGCATTTT	CASSLAGHQPQHF
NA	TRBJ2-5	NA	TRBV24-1	TGTGCCACCAGCTCAGGGGGGGCTCAAGAGACCCAGTACTTC	CATSSGGAQETQYF
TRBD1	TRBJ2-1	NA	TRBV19	TGTGCCAGTAGTATCACAGGGGGCATTACAAGCAATGAGCAGTTCTTC	CASSITGGITSNEQFF
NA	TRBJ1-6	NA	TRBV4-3	TGCGCCAGCAGCCAAGAAACAGCGGAAAATTCACCCCTCCACTTT	CASSQETAENSPLHF